These 31 T cell receptor beta chains were all obtained from the same sample, sequenced in a study of T-cell memory formation after mild COVID-19. TCRdb re-derived calls from the 5' RACE reads in MiXCR, one entry per CDR3 protein. The data show just over 350,000 distinct CDR3 sequences, with approximately 14% seen just once and around 22% held by the top ten. Material: PBMCs or a T cell subset sorted from them (not recorded which). The source is a man younger than 30 who had mild COVID-19 (a few samples of this study predate the infection). Cell type and time point are not known.

The CDR3 protein is CASSYQGGETQYF. The CDR3 DNA sequence: TGTGCCAGCAGTTACCAGGGTGGCGAGACCCAGTACTTC. The chain has TRBV6-5 and TRBJ2-5, with TRBD1 as a possible D gene (5 bases). The V gene's germline CDR1 is MNHEY and CDR2 SVGAGI. Trimming took 2 bases from V and 5 from J, leaving 9 bases between them. This CDR3 region has 13 residues.

The V gene is TRBV6-5, the J gene TRBJ2-7; D is perhaps TRBD1 or TRBD2 (6 bases each). The CDR3 length is 17 residues. Between the trimmed V and J ends, which lost 3 bases and 4 bases, there was a span of 22 bases. Germline CDR1 and CDR2: MNHEY and SVGAGI. In DNA, the CDR3 is TGTGCCAGCAGTTATTCGAGTGGGGGGCGATCCCCATACGAGCAGTACTTC. Encoded protein: CASSYSSGGRSPYEQYF.

This clonotype was picked up many times. This chain connects TRBV5-1 to TRBJ2-3; D not certain. Germline lookup yields CDR1 SGHRS and CDR2 YFSETQ. This CDR3 contains 11 residues. Trimming pared 3 bases from V and 3 bases from J, leaving 2 bases between. CDR3 sequence: CASSWTDTQYF. In DNA form, the CDR3 reads TGCGCCAGCAGCTGGACAGATACGCAGTATTTT.

This clonotype has just a few counts. The chain recombines TRBV6-2 or TRBV6-3 with TRBJ2-5; D remains ambiguous. Trimming took 0 bases from V and 5 from J, leaving 16 bases between them. CDR1 and CDR2 (germline): MNHEY, SVGEGT. This CDR3 spans 16 amino acids. The CDR3 region has the DNA TGTGCCAGCAGTTACTCGAAAAACGGCAGGTGGGAGACCCAGTACTTC. The encoded protein is CASSYSKNGRWETQYF.

The chain couples TRBV6-2 or TRBV6-3 to TRBJ2-2; 8 bases map to TRBD1. The CDR3 has 15 amino acids. Germline V gives CDR1 MNHEY, CDR2 SVGEGT. V lost 5 bases and J lost 3; bases outside the gene matches: 5. In DNA, the CDR3 is TGTGCCAGCAGTCCGGACAGGGACGACACCGGGGAGCTGTTTTTT. Protein product: CASSPDRDDTGELFF.

In its sample, this clonotype was seen a few times. Since a much larger clone is just one base distant, this may be a read error. This chain uses TRBV9 with TRBJ2-2; weak D call: TRBD1 (6 bases). The germline CDR1 and CDR2 sequences are SGDLS and YYNGEE. The CDR3 contains 13 residues. V lost 2 bases, J lost 5 bases, and 7 bases lay in between. The CDR3 spells CASSVGQTGELFF. As DNA, the CDR3 is TGTGCCAGCAGCGTCGGACAGACCGGGGAGCTGTTTTTT. Full variable domain (outside the CDR3, taken from reference TRBV9 and TRBJ2-2): DSGVTQTPKHLITATGQRVTLRCSPRSGDLSVYWYQQSLDQGLQFLIQYYNGEERAKGNILERFSAQQFPDLHSELNLSSLELGDSALYFCASSVGQTGELFFGEGSRLTVL.

J is TRBJ2-3 and V is TRBV24-1, with 8 bases aligning to TRBD1. Germline V lookup: CDR1 KGHDR, CDR2 SFDVKD. The CDR3 totals 14 residues. Trimming took 5 bases from V and 3 from J; bases not matched to a gene: 3. CDR3 DNA sequence: TGTGCCACCAGTGCAGGGGGCACGACAGATACGCAGTATTTT. It codes for CATSAGGTTDTQYF.

This chain links TRBV18 with TRBJ2-5, with a possible D match to TRBD1 (5 bases). The CDR3 loop spans 15 amino acids. V was cut by 6 bases and J by 1 base, with 15 bases left in between. CDR1 is KGHSH, CDR2 LQKENI, per germline. The CDR3 loop reads CASSGPGLIQETQYF. DNA of the CDR3: TGTGCCAGCTCGGGGCCAGGGCTGATCCAAGAGACCCAGTACTTC. The complete variable domain, with remaining parts taken from reference TRBV18 and TRBJ2-5, reads NAGVMQNPRHLVRRRGQEARLRCSPMKGHSHVYWYRQLPEEGLKFMVYLQKENIIDESGMPKERFSAEFPKEGPSILRIQQVVRGDSAAYFCASSGPGLIQETQYFGPGTRLLVL.

This clonotype has a handful of counts. The V call is TRBV7-2, the J call TRBJ1-6, with a possible D match to TRBD1 (6 bases). V lost 6 bases, J lost 10 bases, and 19 bases lay in between. The CDR3 length is 15 residues. The germline CDR1 and CDR2 sequences are SGHTA and FQGNSA. The CDR3 spells CASRVTGRRGSPLHF. The CDR3 nucleotides are TGTGCCAGCAGAGTAACAGGGAGAAGGGGCTCACCCCTCCACTTT.

The gene calls are TRBV9 and TRBJ1-2; D remains ambiguous. The V gene lost 0 bases and the J gene lost 2 bases, with 11 bases spanning the gap. This CDR3 is 15 amino acids long. CDR1 is SGDLS, CDR2 YYNGEE, per germline. DNA of the CDR3: TGTGCCAGCAGCGTAGATCCCGAACGGAACTATGGCTACACCTTC. Protein sequence: CASSVDPERNYGYTF.

This clonotype was picked up a small number of times. The rearrangement uses TRBV5-1 and TRBJ1-1; D gene uncertain. The V end was cut by 4 bases, the J end by 3 bases, with 16 bases between. Germline lookup yields CDR1 SGHRS and CDR2 YFSETQ. The CDR3 spans 15 residues. In DNA form, the CDR3 reads TGCGCCAGCAGCCCATTACCGGGGTTGGACACTGAAGCTTTCTTT. This translates into CASSPLPGLDTEAFF.

In its sample, this clonotype was seen a few times. The chain recombines TRBV7-8 with TRBJ2-3; 7 bases match TRBD1. Trimming took 5 bases from V and 4 from J; bases not matched to a gene: 21. Per germline, CDR1 SGHVS and CDR2 FQNEAQ. The CDR3 totals 19 residues. The CDR3 loop reads CASSTTGVLSLYKADTQYF. The CDR3 coding sequence is TGTGCCAGCAGCACCACAGGGGTTTTGTCTCTCTACAAAGCAGATACGCAGTATTTT. The variable domain in full, completed from reference TRBV7-8 and TRBJ2-3, reads GAGVSQSPRYKVAKRGQDVALRCDPISGHVSLFWYQQALGQGPEFLTYFQNEAQLDKSGLPSDRFFAERPEGSVSTLKIQRTQQEDSAVYLCASSTTGVLSLYKADTQYFGPGTRLTVL.

The chain couples TRBV5-5 to TRBJ2-1; D is perhaps TRBD2 (6 bases). This CDR3 comprises 16 residues. Per germline, CDR1 SGHKS and CDR2 YYEKEE (reference sequence). V was cut by 3 bases and J by 4 bases, with 17 bases left in between. The CDR3 DNA reads as TGTGCCAGCAGCTCACGCTGGCGGGATTTTTACAATGAGCAGTTCTTC. As protein: CASSSRWRDFYNEQFF.

The rearrangement joins TRBV6-5 to TRBJ2-3; D possibly corresponds to TRBD2 (6 bases). V was pared by 8 bases and J by 1 base, with 16 bases between. Germline lookup yields CDR1 MNHEY and CDR2 SVGAGI. The CDR3 spans 15 residues. CDR3 loop: CASCPGGRGTDTQYF. The CDR3 coding sequence is TGTGCCAGCTGCCCCGGGGGAAGAGGCACAGATACGCAGTATTTT.

This clonotype occurred a few times. The rearrangement joins TRBV18 to TRBJ1-1; D possibly corresponds to TRBD1 (5 bases). The CDR3 length is 15 residues. The germline CDR1 and CDR2 sequences are KGHSH and LQKENI. Deletions cut 6 bases from V and 5 bases from J, with 19 bases between. CDR3 sequence (DNA): TGTGCCAGCTCGCCTGGGGCCCGATTGGGTACTGAAGCTTTCTTT. This translates into CASSPGARLGTEAFF.

This clonotype has more than one count but fewer than ten. This chain connects TRBV7-8 to TRBJ1-1; D gene ambiguous. This CDR3 is built from 17 residues. Germline CDR1 is SGHVS and CDR2 is FQNEAQ. Trimming pared 5 bases from V and 7 bases from J, leaving 26 bases between. The DNA for the CDR3 is TGTGCCAGCAGCCAAGCCCCTTTGGGAGCCTCCATTTATGAAGCTTTCTTT. This encodes CASSQAPLGASIYEAFF.

This clonotype was observed many times. J is TRBJ2-1 and V is TRBV5-1, with 9 bases lining up with TRBD1. The length of the CDR3 is 16 residues. Germline CDR1 reads SGHRS; CDR2 reads YFSETQ. The V segment lost 4 bases and the J segment 3 bases; nucleotides outside the gene matches: 8. CDR3 DNA: TGCGCCAGCAGCGACGCGGGACAGGGTGTCTACAATGAGCAGTTCTTC. Its translation: CASSDAGQGVYNEQFF.

This clonotype was recorded a few times. V usage is TRBV5-1 and J usage is TRBJ2-2, with 7 bases matching TRBD2. Trimming at V came to 5 bases and at J to 1 base, leaving 5 bases not matched to a gene. This CDR3 contains 15 residues. The germline V gene encodes CDR1 SGHRS and CDR2 YFSETQ. The CDR3 bases are TGCGCCAGCAGTGGGGGGGATTTGAACACCGGGGAGCTGTTTTTT. It encodes CASSGGDLNTGELFF.

CDR3 loop: CAWQGAWPNYGYTF. CDR3 bases: TGTGCCTGGCAGGGGGCTTGGCCTAACTATGGCTACACCTTC. The genes are TRBV30 and TRBJ1-2; 8 bases map to TRBD1. This CDR3 contains 14 residues. V was pared by 5 bases and J by 0 bases, with 5 bases of the junction left unmatched. Germline V lookup: CDR1 GTSNPN, CDR2 SVGIG (reference sequence).

V and J are TRBV7-2 and TRBJ1-2, with D unresolved. Germline V gene data show CDR1 as SGHTA and CDR2 as FQGNSA. The CDR3 covers 13 residues. V lost 3 bases, J lost 2 bases, and 7 bases lay in between. DNA of the CDR3: TGTGCCAGCAGCTTCTCCCCGAACTATGGCTACACCTTC. Its translation: CASSFSPNYGYTF.

The V and J genes are TRBV27 and TRBJ2-1; D uncertain. Germline CDR1 is MNHEY and CDR2 is SMNVEV (reference sequence). V was pared by 2 bases and J by 10 bases, with 12 bases between. CDR3 length equals 13 residues. The CDR3: CASSLKGRREQFF. CDR3 DNA: TGTGCCAGCAGTTTAAAAGGCAGAAGAGAGCAGTTCTTC.

This clonotype was counted a few times. The gene calls are TRBV6-4 and TRBJ2-3, with D perhaps TRBD2 (5 bases). The germline V and J ends were trimmed by 4 bases and 3 bases, with 11 bases remaining between them. The CDR3 contains 14 residues. CDR1 is MRHNA, CDR2 SNTAGT, per germline. In nucleotides, the CDR3 is TGTGCCAGCAGTGTGAGGGCTAGGACAGATACGCAGTATTTT. It translates to CASSVRARTDTQYF.

This chain joins TRBV11-3 and TRBJ2-1, with 8 bases identical to TRBD1. Trimming took 0 bases from V and 12 from J; bases not matched to a gene: 10. Looked up from germline, CDR1 is SGHNT and CDR2 is YENEEA. This CDR3 has 15 amino acids. The CDR3 bases are TGTGCCAGCAGCTTAGATCGGGGCAGGGGGCGATTGCAGTTCTTC. Translation: CASSLDRGRGRLQFF.

This clonotype was seen more than once but under ten times. This rearrangement joins TRBV12-3 or TRBV12-4 to TRBJ2-3; 16 positions agree with TRBD2. Unmatched junction bases numbered 6, after V lost 6 bases and J lost 0 bases. This CDR3 spans 18 amino acids. The CDR3 is CASRYPGLAGGSTDTQYF. CDR3 DNA: TGTGCCAGCAGATATCCGGGACTAGCGGGGGGGAGCACAGATACGCAGTATTTT.

The rearrangement joins TRBV20-1 to TRBJ1-5, with 8 bases matching TRBD1. The V segment lost 3 bases and the J segment 4 bases; nucleotides outside the gene matches: 8. The germline V gene has CDR1 DFQATT and CDR2 SNEGSKA (reference sequence). The CDR3 length is 15 residues. Written as DNA, the CDR3 is TGCAGTGCTAGCCCGACAGGGGTGTGGAATCAGCCCCAGCATTTT. Protein sequence: CSASPTGVWNQPQHF.

This clonotype was detected ten times or more. This chain joins TRBV12-3 or TRBV12-4 and TRBJ2-5; D is perhaps TRBD1 (5 bases). V was pared by 4 bases and J by 2 bases, with 8 bases between. This CDR3 has 13 amino acids. CDR3 amino acids: CASSSRQQETQYF. CDR3 nucleotides: TGTGCCAGCAGTTCTCGACAGCAAGAGACCCAGTACTTC.

CDR3 region: CASSKGGTPNTGELFF. The CDR3 DNA sequence: TGTGCCAGCAGTAAAGGAGGGACCCCGAACACCGGGGAGCTGTTTTTT. The gene calls are TRBV4-2 and TRBJ2-2; tentative D call: TRBD2 (6 bases). The CDR3 length is 16 residues. Germline CDR1 is LGHNA and CDR2 is YNFKEQ. Trimming left V 6 bases short and J 0 bases short, with 14 bases between.

The chain employs TRBV18 and TRBJ2-7; D is unresolved. Germline CDR1 reads KGHSH; CDR2 reads LQKENI. Trimming took off 5 bases at V and 5 bases at J, with 7 bases between the two ends. CDR3 length equals 11 residues. The CDR3 DNA sequence: TGTGCCAGCTCAGTTGGGGACGAGCAGTACTTC. It is translated as CASSVGDEQYF.

This clonotype was seen a few times. The junction shows a germline mismatch at one end, possibly a read error. This chain joins TRBV27 and TRBJ2-1, with D perhaps matching TRBD1 (6 bases). This CDR3 is 15 amino acids long. Per the germline V gene, CDR1 is MNHEY and CDR2 is SMNVEV (reference sequence). CDR3 in DNA: TGTGCCAGCAGTTTATGGGGGCACGGATACAATGAGCAGGTCTTC. Its protein product is CASSLWGHGYNEQVF.

CDR3 amino acids: CASSVTDATNEKLFF. CDR3 sequence (DNA): TGCGCCAGCAGTGTGACAGATGCAACTAATGAAAAACTGTTTTTT. The chain combines TRBV5-1 with TRBJ1-4; TRBD1 might be the D (5 bases). Trimming took 5 bases from V and 0 from J, leaving 11 bases between them. Germline values: CDR1 SGHRS, CDR2 YFSETQ. The CDR3 sequence is 15 residues long.

This chain uses TRBV27 with TRBJ1-6, with 7 bases identical to TRBD1. Germline trimming cut 9 bases from V and 0 bases from J; bases unmatched to any gene: 5. CDR1 MNHEY and CDR2 SMNVEV come from the germline V gene (reference sequence). The CDR3 covers 15 residues. The CDR3 sequence is CASRTGVSYNSPLHF. CDR3 DNA: TGTGCCAGTCGGACAGGTGTCTCCTATAATTCACCCCTCCACTTT.